This TCR beta chain emerged from a study of OX40 agonist ivuxolimab in advanced cancers. Study results and limitations: Partial responders treated at 0.1-3.0 mg/kg exhibited clonal expansion among the lowest measured.

Germline CDR1 and CDR2: MNHNS and SASEGT. Trimming stripped 3 bases from V and 1 base from J, with 9 bases between. The CDR3 runs 14 residues. The repertoire was sequenced with immunoSEQ multiplex PCR; TCRdb's copy has only in-frame clones and lacks some. The table includes approximately 80,000 clones, about 91% detected once. Concerning this clone: No antigen is known for it.

The chain has TRBV6-1 and TRBJ1-1; D not resolved. This specimen was CD4+ or CD8+ T cells sorted from blood, taken in a trial of the OX40 agonist ivuxolimab. The sequence derives from an adult with an advanced solid tumor such as melanoma, head and neck, liver or kidney cancer. The chain's CDR3 is CASSDPGRNTEAFF. Written as DNA, the CDR3 is TGTGCCAGCAGTGATCCAGGTCGGAACACTGAAGCTTTCTTT.